This T cell receptor beta chain was profiled in a study of early T cells in non-severe SARS-CoV-2 infection. Study in general: The authors sequenced bulk RNA from unsorted whole blood, leaving chains unpaired.

V shed 1 base and J shed 3 bases, with 7 bases lying between them. The CDR3 extends over 13 amino acids. CDR1 is SEHNR, CDR2 FQNEAQ, per germline (reference sequence). Attached unique molecular identifiers marked individual cDNA molecules. TCRdb used MiXCR to reprocess the 5' RACE reads, holding one entry per CDR3 protein. The sample shows some 64,000 distinct CDR3 sequences, more than 7% of them seen only once. About this clonotype itself: Its antigen is not known.

Study conclusions and caveats: A preference for anti-spike CD8 responses marked VDJdb matching, which missed private and CD4 specificities.

The chain has TRBV7-9 and TRBJ2-7; D not resolved. Sequences were derived from whole blood, sampled at baseline. The receptor comes from an adult who was a healthcare worker with PCR-confirmed SARS-CoV-2 infection or an uninfected control (not recorded which). CDR3 in amino acids: CASSLGIYYEQYF. CDR3 DNA sequence: TGTGCCAGCAGCTTAGGCATTTACTACGAGCAGTACTTC.